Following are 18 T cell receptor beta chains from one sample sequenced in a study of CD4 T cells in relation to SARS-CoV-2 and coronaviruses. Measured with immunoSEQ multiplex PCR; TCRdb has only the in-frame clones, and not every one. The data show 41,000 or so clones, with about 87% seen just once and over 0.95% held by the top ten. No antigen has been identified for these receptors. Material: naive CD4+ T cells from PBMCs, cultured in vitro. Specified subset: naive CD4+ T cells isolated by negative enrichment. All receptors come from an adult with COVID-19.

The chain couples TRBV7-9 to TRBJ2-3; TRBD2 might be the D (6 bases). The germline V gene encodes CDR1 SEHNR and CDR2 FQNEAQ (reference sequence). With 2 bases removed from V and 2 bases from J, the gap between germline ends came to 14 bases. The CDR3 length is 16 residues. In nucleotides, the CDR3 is TGTGCCAGCAGCTTAACATGGGACTCTGACACAGATACGCAGTATTTT. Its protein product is CASSLTWDSDTDTQYF.

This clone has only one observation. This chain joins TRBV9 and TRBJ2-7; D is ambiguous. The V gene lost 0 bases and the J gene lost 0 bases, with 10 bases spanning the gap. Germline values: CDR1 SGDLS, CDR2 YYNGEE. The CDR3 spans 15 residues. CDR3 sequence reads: CASSVGGSSSYEQYF. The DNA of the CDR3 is TGTGCCAGCAGCGTAGGGGGTAGCTCCTCCTACGAGCAGTACTTC.

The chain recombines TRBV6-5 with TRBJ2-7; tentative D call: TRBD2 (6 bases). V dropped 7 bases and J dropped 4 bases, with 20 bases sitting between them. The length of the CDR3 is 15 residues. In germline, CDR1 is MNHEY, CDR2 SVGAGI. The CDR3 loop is CASTRGGQGSYEQYF. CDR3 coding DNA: TGTGCCAGCACCCGCGGAGGGCAGGGAAGTTACGAGCAGTACTTC.

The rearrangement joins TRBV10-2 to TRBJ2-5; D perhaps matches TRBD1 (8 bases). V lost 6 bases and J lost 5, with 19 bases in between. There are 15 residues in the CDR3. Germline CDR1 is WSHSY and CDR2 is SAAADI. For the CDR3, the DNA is TGCGCCAGCAGCCGGACAGGGACAGCGGGGGAGACCCAGTACTTC. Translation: CASSRTGTAGETQYF.

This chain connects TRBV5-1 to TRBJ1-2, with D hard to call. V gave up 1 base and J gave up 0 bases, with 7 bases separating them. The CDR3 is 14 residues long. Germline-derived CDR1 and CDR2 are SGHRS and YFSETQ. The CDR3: CASSLNTANYGYTF. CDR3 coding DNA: TGCGCCAGCAGCTTGAATACAGCTAACTATGGCTACACCTTC.

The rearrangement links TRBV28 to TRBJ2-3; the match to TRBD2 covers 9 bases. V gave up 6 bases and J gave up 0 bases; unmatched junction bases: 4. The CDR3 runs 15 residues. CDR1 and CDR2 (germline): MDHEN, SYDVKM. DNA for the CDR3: TGTGCCAGCAGGCCGACTAGCGGAAGCACAGATACGCAGTATTTT. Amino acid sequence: CASRPTSGSTDTQYF.

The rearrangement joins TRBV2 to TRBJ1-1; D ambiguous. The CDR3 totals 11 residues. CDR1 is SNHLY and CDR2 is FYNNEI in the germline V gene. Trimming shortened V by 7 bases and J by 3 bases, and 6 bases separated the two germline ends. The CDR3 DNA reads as TGTGCCAGCAAGCCGGACACTGAAGCTTTCTTT. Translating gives CASKPDTEAFF.

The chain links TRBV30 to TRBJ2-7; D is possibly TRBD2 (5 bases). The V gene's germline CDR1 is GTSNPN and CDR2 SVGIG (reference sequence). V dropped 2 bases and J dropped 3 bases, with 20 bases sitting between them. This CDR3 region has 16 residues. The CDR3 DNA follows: TGTGCCTGGAGTCGGAGGTTGCGGGCGAGCCTCTACGAGCAGTACTTC. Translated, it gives CAWSRRLRASLYEQYF.

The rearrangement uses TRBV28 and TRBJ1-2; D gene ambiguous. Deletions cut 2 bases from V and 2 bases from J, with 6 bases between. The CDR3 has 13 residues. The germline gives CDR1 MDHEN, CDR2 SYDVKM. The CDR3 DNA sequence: TGTGCCAGCAGTTTACAGAAGAACTATGGCTACACCTTC. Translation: CASSLQKNYGYTF.

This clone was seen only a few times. CDR3 residues: CASSNPLNPGGSGNTIYF. The CDR3 coding sequence is TGTGCCAGCAGTAACCCTTTAAATCCGGGGGGATCTGGAAACACCATATATTTT. The chain recombines TRBV7-9 with TRBJ1-3, with D possibly matching TRBD1 (5 bases). Trimming pared 6 bases from V and 1 base from J, leaving 22 bases between. CDR3 length equals 18 residues. CDR1 is SEHNR, CDR2 FQNEAQ, per germline (reference sequence).

The CDR3 spells CATSDFSFDSTDTQYF. The CDR3 coding sequence is TGTGCCACCAGTGATTTTTCATTTGATAGCACAGATACGCAGTATTTT. The chain recombines TRBV24-1 with TRBJ2-3; D call uncertain. Germline CDR1 is KGHDR and CDR2 is SFDVKD. The CDR3 covers 16 residues. Trimming shortened V by 1 base and J by 0 bases, and 10 bases separated the two germline ends.

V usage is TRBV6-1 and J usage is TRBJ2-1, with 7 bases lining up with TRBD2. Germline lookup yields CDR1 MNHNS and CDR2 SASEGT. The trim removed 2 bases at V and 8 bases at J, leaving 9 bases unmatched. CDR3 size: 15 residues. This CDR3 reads CASSERDYPRDEQFF. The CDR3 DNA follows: TGTGCCAGCAGTGAACGGGACTACCCCAGGGATGAGCAGTTCTTC.

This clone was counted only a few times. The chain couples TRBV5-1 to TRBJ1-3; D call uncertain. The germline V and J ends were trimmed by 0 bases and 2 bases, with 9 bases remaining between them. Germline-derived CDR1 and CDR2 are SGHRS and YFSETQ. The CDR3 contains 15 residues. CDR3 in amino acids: CASSLVGSAGNTIYF. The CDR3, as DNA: TGCGCCAGCAGCTTGGTCGGGAGCGCTGGAAACACCATATATTTT.

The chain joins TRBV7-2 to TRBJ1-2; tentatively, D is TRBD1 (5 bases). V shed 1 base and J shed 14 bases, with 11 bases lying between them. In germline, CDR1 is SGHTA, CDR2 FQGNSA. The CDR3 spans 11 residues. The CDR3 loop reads CASSLGGRATF. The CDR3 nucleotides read TGTGCCAGCAGCTTAGGGGGCAGGGCAACCTTC.

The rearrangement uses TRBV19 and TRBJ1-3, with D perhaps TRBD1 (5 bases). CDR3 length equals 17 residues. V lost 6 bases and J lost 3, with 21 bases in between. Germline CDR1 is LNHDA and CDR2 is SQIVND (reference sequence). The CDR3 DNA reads TGTGCCAGTAGGCCTCGGTCCGGGGGATATTTTGGAAACACCATATATTTT. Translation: CASRPRSGGYFGNTIYF.

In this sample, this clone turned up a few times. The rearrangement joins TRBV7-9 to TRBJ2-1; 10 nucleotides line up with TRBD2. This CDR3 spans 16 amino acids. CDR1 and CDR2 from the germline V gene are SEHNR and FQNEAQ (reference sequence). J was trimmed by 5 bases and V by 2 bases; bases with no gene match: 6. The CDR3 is CASSLPLAGGHNEQFF. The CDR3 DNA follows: TGTGCCAGCAGCTTACCCTTAGCGGGAGGACACAATGAGCAGTTCTTC.

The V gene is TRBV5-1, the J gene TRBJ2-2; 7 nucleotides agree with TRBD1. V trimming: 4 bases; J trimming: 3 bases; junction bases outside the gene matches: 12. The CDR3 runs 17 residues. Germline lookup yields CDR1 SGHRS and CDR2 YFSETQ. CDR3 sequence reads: CASSEQGQASYTGELFF. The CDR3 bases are TGCGCCAGCAGCGAACAAGGACAGGCCTCATACACCGGGGAGCTGTTTTTT. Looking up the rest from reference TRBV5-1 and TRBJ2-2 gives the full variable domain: KAGVTQTPRYLIKTRGQQVTLSCSPISGHRSVSWYQQTPGQGLQFLFEYFSETQRNKGNFPGRFSGRQFSNSRSEMNVSTLELGDSALYLCASSEQGQASYTGELFFGEGSRLTVL.

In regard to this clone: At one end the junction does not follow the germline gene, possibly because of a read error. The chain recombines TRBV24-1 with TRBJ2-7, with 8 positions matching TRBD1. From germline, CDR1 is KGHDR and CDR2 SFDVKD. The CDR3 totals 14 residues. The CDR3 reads CATSDPRQGYGQYF. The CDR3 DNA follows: TGTGCCACCAGTGACCCGAGACAGGGGTACGGGCAGTACTTC.